This T cell receptor (beta chain) was profiled in a study of beta chain features in type 1 diabetes. General observations from the study: Patients and controls would share equally any PCR tilt toward shorter templates. VDJ junctions in type 1 diabetes patients carried more deletions and fewer insertions.

The ends were cut back, 1 base at V and 8 bases at J, with 11 bases in the middle. Germline V gives CDR1 SEHNR, CDR2 FQNEAQ (reference sequence). The CDR3 sequence is 13 residues long. This clone was recorded many times. Its antigen is unknown. Sequencing targeted expressed TCRB transcripts, as all isolated RNA had been reverse transcribed. Naive, central memory and regulatory T cell samples yielded around 3.4 million reads on average. Method: immunoSEQ multiplex PCR; TCRdb's copy keeps in-frame clones and lacks some. Of more than 350,000 clones listed, about 10% are singletons. Sample: naive CD4+ T cells from blood. The chain employs TRBV7-9 and TRBJ1-2; D may be TRBD1 (6 bases). The receptor's source is a woman younger than 30 in good health. The chain's CDR3 is CASSLGGGRGYTF. CDR3 bases: TGTGCCAGCAGCTTAGGCGGGGGCCGCGGCTACACCTTC.